Included here is one T cell receptor beta chain sequence, with context. What it recognizes is unknown. The sample belongs to a study of cytomegalovirus exposure and HLA in healthy donors. Study background: The approximately 100 million unique TCR beta sequences, from some 170 million T cells, were found by an earlier analysis.

PCR used 60 Vbeta primers and 13 Jbeta primers. Produced via immunoSEQ multiplex PCR; TCRdb's table is partial and in-frame only. Of approximately 150,000 clones listed, around 81% are singletons. CDR3 length: 17 residues. CDR1 SNHLY and CDR2 FYNNEI come from the germline V gene. V was trimmed by 0 bases and J by 3 bases, leaving 16 bases between them. Whole-study findings and limits: Earlier findings revealed that most TCR beta V segments proved productive either about 87% or about 30% of the time.

The chain recombines TRBV2 with TRBJ2-3; D perhaps matches TRBD2 (6 bases). Sample: PBMCs. The TCR comes from a man aged 40-49 years in good health and CMV-seronegative. The DNA of the CDR3 is TGTGCCAGCAGTGAAGCGCTTTCCGGGACTGATACAGATACGCAGTATTTT. This codes for CASSEALSGTDTDTQYF.